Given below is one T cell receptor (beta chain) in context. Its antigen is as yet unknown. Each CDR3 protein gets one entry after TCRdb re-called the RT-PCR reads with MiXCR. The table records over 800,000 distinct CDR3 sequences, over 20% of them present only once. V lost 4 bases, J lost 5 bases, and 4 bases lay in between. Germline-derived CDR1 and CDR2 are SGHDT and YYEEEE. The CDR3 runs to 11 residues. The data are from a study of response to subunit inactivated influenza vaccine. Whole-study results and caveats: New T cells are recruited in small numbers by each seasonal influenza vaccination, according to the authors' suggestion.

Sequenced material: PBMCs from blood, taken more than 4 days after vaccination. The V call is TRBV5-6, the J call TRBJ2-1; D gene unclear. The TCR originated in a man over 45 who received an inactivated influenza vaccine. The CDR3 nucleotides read TGTGCCAGCAGCACTGACAATGAGCAGTTCTTC. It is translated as CASSTDNEQFF.